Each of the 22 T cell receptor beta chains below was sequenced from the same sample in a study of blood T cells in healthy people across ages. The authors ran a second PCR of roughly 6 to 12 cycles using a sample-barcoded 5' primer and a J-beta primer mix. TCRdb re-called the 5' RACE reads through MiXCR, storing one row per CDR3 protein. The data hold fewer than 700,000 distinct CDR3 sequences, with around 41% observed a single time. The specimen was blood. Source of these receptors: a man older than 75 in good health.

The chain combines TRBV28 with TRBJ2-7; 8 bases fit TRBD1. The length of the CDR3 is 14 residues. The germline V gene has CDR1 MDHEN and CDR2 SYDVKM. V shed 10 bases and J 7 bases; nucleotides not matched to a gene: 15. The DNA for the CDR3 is TGTGCCATACAGACAGGGGATTCTCTCTGGGAGCAGTACTTC. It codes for CAIQTGDSLWEQYF. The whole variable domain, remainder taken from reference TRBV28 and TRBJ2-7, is DVKVTQSSRYLVKRTGEKVFLECVQDMDHENMFWYRQDPGLGLRLIYFSYDVKMKEKGDIPEGYSVSREKKERFSLILESASTNQTSMYLCAIQTGDSLWEQYFGPGTRLTVT.

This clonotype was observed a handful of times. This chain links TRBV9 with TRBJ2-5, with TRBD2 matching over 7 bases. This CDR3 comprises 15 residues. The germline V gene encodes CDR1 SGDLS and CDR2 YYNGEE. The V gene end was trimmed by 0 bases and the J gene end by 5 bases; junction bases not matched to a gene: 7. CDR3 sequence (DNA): TGTGCCAGCAGCGTAGTAGTAGGCGGGAGTGAGACCCAGTACTTC. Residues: CASSVVVGGSETQYF. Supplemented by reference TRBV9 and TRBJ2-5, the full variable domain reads DSGVTQTPKHLITATGQRVTLRCSPRSGDLSVYWYQQSLDQGLQFLIQYYNGEERAKGNILERFSAQQFPDLHSELNLSSLELGDSALYFCASSVVVGGSETQYFGPGTRLLVL.

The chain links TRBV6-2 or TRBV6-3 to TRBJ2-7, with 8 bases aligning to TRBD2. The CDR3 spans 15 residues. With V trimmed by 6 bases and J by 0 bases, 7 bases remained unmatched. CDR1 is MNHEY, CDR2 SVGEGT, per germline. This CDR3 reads CASRQRGSLSYEQYF. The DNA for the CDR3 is TGTGCCAGCAGACAGCGGGGGTCCCTCTCCTACGAGCAGTACTTC.

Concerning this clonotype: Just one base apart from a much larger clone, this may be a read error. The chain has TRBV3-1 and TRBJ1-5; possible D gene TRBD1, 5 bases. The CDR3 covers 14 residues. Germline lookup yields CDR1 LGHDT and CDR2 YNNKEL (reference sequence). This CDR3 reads CASSLGRQNRPQHF. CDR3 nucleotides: TGTGCCAGCAGCCTGGGACGGCAAAATCGGCCCCAGCATTTT.

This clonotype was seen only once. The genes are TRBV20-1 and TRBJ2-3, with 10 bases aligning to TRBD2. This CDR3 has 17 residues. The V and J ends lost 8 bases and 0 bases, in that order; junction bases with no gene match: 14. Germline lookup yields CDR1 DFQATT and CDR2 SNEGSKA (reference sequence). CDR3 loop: CSSTRGAGGISTDTQYF. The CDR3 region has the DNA TGCAGTTCGACGCGGGGAGCGGGAGGGATTAGCACAGATACGCAGTATTTT.

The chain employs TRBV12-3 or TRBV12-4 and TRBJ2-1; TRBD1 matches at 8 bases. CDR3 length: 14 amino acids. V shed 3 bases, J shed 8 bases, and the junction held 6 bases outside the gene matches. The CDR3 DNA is TGTGCCAGCAGTTTGGCAGGGGGCTTGTATGAGCAGTTCTTC. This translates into CASSLAGGLYEQFF.

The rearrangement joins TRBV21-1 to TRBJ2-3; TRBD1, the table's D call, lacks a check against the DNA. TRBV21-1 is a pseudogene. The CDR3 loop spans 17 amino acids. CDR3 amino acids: CASSKVKGRGITDTQYF. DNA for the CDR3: TGTGCCAGCAGCAAAGTGAAAGGCAGGGGAATAACAGATACGCAGTATTTT.

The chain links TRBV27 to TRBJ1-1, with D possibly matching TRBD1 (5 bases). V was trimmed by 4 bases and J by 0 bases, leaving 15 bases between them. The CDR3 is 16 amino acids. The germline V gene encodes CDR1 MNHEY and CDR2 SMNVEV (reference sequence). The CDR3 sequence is CASSSRARVMNTEAFF. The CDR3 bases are TGTGCCAGCAGTTCCAGGGCGAGGGTGATGAACACTGAAGCTTTCTTT.

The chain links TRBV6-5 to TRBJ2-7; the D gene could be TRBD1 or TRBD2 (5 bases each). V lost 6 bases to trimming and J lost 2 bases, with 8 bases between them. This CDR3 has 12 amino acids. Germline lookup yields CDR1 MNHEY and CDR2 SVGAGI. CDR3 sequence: CASRGTAYEQYF. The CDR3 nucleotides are TGTGCCAGCAGGGGGACCGCCTACGAGCAGTACTTC.

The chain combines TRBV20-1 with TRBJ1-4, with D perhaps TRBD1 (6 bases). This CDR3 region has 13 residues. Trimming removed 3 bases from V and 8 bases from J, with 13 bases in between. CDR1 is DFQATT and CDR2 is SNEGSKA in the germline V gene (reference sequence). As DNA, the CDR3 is TGCAGTGCTAGTTCAGGGGTACGGGAAAAACTGTTTTTT. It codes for CSASSGVREKLFF.

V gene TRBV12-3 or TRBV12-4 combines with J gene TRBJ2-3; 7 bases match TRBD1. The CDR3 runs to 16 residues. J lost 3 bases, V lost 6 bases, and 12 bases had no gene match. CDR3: CASSRQGRLRTDTQYF. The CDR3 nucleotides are TGTGCCAGCAGCCGACAGGGAAGATTACGGACAGATACGCAGTATTTT.

DNA for the CDR3: TGTGCCAGCAGTCCGACCCTCCCCAAGGCCGGGGAGCTGTTTTTT. It translates to CASSPTLPKAGELFF. The chain uses TRBV6-2 or TRBV6-3 and TRBJ2-2; no clear D. CDR3 length: 15 residues. V dropped 5 bases and J dropped 6 bases, with 16 bases sitting between them. CDR1 MNHEY and CDR2 SVGEGT come from the germline V gene.

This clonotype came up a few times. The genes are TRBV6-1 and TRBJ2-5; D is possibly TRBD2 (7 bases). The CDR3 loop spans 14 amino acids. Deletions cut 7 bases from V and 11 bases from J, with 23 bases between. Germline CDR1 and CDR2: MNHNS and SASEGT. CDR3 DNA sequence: TGTGCCAGCACCTTGGGGGGGGCTTGGTATGAGCAGTACTTC. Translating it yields CASTLGGAWYEQYF.

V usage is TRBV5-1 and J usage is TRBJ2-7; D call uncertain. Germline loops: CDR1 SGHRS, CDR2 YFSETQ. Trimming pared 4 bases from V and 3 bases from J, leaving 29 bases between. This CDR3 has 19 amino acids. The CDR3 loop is CASSQDRVKGSGNHYEQYF. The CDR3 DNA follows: TGCGCCAGCAGCCAGGATAGGGTAAAGGGAAGTGGGAACCACTACGAGCAGTACTTC.

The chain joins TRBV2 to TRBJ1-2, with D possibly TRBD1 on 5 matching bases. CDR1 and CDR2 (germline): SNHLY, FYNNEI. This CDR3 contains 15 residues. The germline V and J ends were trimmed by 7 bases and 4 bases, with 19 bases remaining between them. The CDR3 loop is CASIPDDRTIYGYTF. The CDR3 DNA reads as TGTGCCAGCATCCCCGACGACAGAACGATCTATGGCTACACCTTC.

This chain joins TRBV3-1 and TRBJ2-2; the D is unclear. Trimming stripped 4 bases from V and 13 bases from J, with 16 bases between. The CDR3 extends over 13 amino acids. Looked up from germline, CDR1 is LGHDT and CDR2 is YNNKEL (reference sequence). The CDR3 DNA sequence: TGTGCCAGCAGCCCCGCGGTCCCCCGAGGGCTGTTTTTT. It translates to CASSPAVPRGLFF.

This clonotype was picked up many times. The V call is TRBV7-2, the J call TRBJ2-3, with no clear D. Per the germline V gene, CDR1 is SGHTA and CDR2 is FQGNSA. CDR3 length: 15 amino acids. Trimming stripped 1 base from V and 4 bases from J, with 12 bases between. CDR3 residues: CASSLVSESADTQYF. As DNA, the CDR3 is TGTGCCAGCAGCTTAGTGTCCGAGAGCGCAGATACGCAGTATTTT.

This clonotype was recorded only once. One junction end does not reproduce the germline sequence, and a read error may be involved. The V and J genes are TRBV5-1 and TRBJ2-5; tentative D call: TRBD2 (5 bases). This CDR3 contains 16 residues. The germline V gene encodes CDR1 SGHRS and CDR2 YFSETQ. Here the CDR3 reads CASSWKSSSYQGTQYF. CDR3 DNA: TGCGCCAGCAGCTGGAAGTCTAGCAGCTACCAAGGGACCCAGTACTTC.

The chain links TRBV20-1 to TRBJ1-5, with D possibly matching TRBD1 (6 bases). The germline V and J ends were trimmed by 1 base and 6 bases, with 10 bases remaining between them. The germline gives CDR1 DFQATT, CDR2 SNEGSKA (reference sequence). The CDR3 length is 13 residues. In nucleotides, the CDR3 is TGCAGTGCTAGAGCCAGGGGCGGTCAGCCCCAGCATTTT. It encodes CSARARGGQPQHF.

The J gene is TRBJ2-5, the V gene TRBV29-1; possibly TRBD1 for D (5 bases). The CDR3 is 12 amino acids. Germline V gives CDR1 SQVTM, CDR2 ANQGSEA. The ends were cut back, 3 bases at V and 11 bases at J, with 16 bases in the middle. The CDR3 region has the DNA TGCAGCGTTGACCAGGGAAGGCAATCTCAGTACTTC. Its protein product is CSVDQGRQSQYF. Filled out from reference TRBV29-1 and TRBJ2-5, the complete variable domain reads SAVISQKPSRDICQRGTSLTIQCQVDSQVTMMFWYRQQPGQSLTLIATANQGSEATYESGFVIDKFPISRPNLTFSTLTVSNMSPEDSSIYLCSVDQGRQSQYFGPGTRLLVL.

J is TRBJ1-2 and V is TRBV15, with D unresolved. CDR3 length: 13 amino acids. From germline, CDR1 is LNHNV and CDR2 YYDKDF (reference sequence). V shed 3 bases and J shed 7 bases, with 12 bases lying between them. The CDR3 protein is CATSRDVSCGYTF. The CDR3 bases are TGTGCCACCAGCAGGGACGTATCCTGTGGCTACACCTTC.

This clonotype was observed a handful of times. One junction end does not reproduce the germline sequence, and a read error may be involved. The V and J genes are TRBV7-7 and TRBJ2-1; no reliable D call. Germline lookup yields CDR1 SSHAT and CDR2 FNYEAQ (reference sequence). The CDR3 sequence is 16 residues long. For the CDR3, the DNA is TGTGCTAGCAGCTTAGCCTTGACTCCGTTATACAATGAGCAGTTCTTC. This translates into CASSLALTPLYNEQFF. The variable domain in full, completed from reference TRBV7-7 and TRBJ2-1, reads GAGVSQSPRYKVTKRGQDVTLRCDPISSHATLYWYQQALGQGPEFLTYFNYEAQPDKSGLPSDRFSAERPEGSISTLTIQRTEQRDSAMYRCASSLALTPLYNEQFFGPGTRLTVL.